The sequence of this T cell receptor beta chain was determined in a study of STAT3 mutations in large granular lymphocyte leukemia. General observations from the study: In T-cell large granular lymphocyte leukemia, about half of patients showed multiple immunodominant subclonotypes.

Clones were sequenced by immunoSEQ multiplex PCR, and TCRdb holds only the in-frame ones, with some missing. This table has about 10,000 clones, roughly 87% appearing once. The junction had 4 bases not matched to a gene; V was cut back by 3 bases and J by 8 bases. The germline CDR1 and CDR2 sequences are SGHTA and FQGNSA. The CDR3 has 14 amino acids. Comment on this clone: The antigen remains unidentified.

Sequenced sample: peripheral blood mononuclear cells. The genes are TRBV7-2 and TRBJ1-4, with TRBD1 matching over 9 bases. This TCR was recovered from a man in his fifties or sixties with T-cell large granular lymphocyte leukemia. Some clones in this sample may be carry-over from other donors' samples. CDR3 loop: CASSLGTGKEKLFF. The DNA of the CDR3 is TGTGCCAGCAGCTTGGGGACAGGGAAGGAAAAACTGTTTTTT.